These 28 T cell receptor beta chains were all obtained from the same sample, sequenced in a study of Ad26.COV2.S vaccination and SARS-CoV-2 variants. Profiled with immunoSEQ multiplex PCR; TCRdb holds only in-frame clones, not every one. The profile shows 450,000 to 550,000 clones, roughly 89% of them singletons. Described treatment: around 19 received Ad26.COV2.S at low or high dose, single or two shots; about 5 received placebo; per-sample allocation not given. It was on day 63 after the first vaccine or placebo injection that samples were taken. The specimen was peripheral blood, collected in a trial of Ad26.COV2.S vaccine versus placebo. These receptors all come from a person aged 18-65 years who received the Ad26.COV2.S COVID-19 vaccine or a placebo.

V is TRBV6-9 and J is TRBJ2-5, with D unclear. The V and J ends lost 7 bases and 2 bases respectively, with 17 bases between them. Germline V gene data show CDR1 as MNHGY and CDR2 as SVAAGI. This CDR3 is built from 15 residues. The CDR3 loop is CASTRPDWRQETQYF. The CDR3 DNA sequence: TGTGCCAGCACCCGTCCCGACTGGCGACAAGAGACCCAGTACTTC.

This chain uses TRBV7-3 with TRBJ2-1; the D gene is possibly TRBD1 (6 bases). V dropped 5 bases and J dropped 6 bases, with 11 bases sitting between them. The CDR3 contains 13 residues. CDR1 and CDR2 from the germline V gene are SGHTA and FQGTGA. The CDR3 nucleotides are TGTGCCAGCAGCGTACAGGGATCCAATGAGCAGTTCTTC. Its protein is CASSVQGSNEQFF.

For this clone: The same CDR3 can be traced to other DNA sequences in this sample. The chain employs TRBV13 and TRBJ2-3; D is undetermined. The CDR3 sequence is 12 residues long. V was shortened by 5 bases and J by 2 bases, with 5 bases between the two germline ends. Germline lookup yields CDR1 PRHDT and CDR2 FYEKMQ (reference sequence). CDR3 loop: CASSPYTDTQYF. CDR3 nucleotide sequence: TGTGCCAGCAGCCCCTACACAGATACGCAGTATTTT.

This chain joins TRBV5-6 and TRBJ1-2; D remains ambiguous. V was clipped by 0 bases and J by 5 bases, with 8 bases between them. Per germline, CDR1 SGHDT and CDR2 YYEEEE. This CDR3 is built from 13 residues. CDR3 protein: CASSLGGPYGYTF. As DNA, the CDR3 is TGTGCCAGCAGCTTGGGCGGTCCTTATGGCTACACCTTC.

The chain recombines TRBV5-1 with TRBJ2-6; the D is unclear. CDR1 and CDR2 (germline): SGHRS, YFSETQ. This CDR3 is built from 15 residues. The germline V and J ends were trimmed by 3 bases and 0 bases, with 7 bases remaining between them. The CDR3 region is CASSSKGSGANVLTF. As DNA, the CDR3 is TGCGCCAGCAGCTCAAAGGGCTCTGGGGCCAACGTCCTGACTTTC.

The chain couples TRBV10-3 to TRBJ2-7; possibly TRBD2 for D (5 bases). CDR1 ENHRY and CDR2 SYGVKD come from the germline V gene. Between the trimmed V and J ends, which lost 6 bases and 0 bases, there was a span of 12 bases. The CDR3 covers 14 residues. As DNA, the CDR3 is TGTGCCATCAGCAATCGGGGAACCTCCTACGAGCAGTACTTC. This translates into CAISNRGTSYEQYF.

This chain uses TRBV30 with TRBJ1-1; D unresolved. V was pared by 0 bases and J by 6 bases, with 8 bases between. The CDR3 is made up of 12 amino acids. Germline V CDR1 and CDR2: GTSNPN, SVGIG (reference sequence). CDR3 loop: CAWSVGSSEAFF. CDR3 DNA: TGTGCCTGGAGTGTGGGAAGCTCTGAAGCTTTCTTT. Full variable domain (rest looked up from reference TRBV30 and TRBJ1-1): SQTIHQWPATLVQPVGSPLSLECTVEGTSNPNLYWYRQAAGRGLQLLFYSVGIGQISSEVPQNLSASRPQDRQFILSSKKLLLSDSGFYLCAWSVGSSEAFFGQGTRLTVV.

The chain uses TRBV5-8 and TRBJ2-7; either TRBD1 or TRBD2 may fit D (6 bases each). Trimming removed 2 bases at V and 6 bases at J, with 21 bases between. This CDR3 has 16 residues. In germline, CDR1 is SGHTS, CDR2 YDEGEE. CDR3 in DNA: TGTGCCAGCAGCTTCGGGGGCTTCGGCAGGTACGGCGAGCAGTACTTC. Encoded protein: CASSFGGFGRYGEQYF.

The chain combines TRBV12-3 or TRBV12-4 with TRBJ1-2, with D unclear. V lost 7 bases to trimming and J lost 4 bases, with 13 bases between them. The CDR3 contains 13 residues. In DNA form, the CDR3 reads TGTGCCAGCACCGTGGCCGCGGGCTATGGCTACACCTTC. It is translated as CASTVAAGYGYTF.

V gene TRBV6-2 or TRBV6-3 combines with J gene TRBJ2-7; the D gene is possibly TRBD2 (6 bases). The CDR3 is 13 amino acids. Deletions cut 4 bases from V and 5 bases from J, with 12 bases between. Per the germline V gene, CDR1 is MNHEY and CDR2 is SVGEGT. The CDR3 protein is CASSSRRRDEQYV. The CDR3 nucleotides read TGTGCCAGCAGTTCCCGTAGGAGGGACGAGCAGTACGTC.

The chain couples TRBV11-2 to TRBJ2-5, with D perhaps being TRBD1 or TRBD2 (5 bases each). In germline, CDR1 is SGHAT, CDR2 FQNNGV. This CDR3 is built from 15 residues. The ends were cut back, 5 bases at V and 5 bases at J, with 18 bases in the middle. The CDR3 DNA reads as TGTGCCAGCAGCCCTTTCTGGGGTGAGGGGGAGACCCAGTACTTC. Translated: CASSPFWGEGETQYF.

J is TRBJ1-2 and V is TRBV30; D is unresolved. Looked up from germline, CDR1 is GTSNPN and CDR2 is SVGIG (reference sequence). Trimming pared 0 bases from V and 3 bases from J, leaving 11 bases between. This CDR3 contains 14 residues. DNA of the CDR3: TGTGCCTGGAGTGTAGGCAGTTCGTACTATGGCTACACCTTC. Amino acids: CAWSVGSSYYGYTF.

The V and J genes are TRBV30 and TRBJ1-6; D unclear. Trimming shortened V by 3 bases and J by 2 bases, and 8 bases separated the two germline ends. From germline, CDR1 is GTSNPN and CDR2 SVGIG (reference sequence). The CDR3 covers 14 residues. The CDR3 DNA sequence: TGTGCCTGGAGGACACCAGCCTATAATTCACCCCTCCACTTT. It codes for CAWRTPAYNSPLHF.

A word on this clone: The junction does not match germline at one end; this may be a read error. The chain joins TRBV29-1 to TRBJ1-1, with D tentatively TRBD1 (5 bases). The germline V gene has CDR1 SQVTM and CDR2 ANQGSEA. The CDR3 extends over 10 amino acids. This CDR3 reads CSVQEGIAFF. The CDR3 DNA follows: TGCAGCGTTCAAGAGGGGATAGCTTTCTTT. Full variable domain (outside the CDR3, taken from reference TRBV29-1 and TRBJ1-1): SAVISQKPSRDICQRGTSLTIQCQVDSQVTMMFWYRQQPGQSLTLIATANQGSEATYESGFVIDKFPISRPNLTFSTLTVSNMSPEDSSIYLCSVQEGIAFFGQGTRLTVV.

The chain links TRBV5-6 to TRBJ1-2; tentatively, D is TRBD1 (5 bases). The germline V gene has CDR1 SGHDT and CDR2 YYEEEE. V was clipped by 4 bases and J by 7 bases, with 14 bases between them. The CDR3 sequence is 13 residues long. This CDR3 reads CASSNRLRGGYTF. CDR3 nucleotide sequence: TGTGCCAGCAGCAACCGCCTTAGGGGTGGCTACACCTTC. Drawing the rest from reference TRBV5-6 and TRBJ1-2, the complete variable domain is DAGVTQSPTHLIKTRGQQVTLRCSPKSGHDTVSWYQQALGQGPQFIFQYYEEEERQRGNFPDRFSGHQFPNYSSELNVNALLLGDSALYLCASSNRLRGGYTFGSGTRLTVV.

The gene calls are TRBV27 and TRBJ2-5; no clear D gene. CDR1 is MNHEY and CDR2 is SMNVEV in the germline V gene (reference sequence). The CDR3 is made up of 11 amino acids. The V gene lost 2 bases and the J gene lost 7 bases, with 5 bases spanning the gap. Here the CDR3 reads CASSLDGTQYF. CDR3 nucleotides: TGTGCCAGCAGTTTAGATGGGACCCAGTACTTC.

The CDR3: CAWSVRPLEAPLHF. DNA of the CDR3: TGTGCCTGGAGTGTCCGGCCCCTTGAAGCGCCCCTCCACTTT. The rearrangement links TRBV30 to TRBJ1-6; D not resolved. Germline-derived CDR1 and CDR2 are GTSNPN and SVGIG (reference sequence). CDR3 length: 14 amino acids. The V end was cut by 0 bases, the J end by 13 bases, with 16 bases between.

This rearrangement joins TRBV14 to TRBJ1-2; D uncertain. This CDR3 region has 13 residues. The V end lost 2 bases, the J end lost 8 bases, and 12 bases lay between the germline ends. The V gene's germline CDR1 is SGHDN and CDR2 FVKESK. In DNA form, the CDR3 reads TGTGCCAGCAGCCAACAAGGAGTTGGAGGCTACACCTTC. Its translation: CASSQQGVGGYTF.

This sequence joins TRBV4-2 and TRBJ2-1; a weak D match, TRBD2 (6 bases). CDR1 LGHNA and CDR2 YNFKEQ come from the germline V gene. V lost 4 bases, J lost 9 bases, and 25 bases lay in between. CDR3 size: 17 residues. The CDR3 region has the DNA TGTGCCAGCAGCCCCCCGCCAGGGTCCGGGACTGTCCGTGAGCAGTTCTTC. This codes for CASSPPPGSGTVREQFF.

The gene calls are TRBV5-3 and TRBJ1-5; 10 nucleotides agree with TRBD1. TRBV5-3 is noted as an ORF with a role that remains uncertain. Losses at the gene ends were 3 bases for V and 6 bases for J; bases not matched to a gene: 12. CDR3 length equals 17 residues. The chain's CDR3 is CARSSPGGQGYGQPQHF. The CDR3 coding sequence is TGTGCCAGAAGCTCGCCGGGGGGACAGGGGTATGGTCAGCCCCAGCATTTT.

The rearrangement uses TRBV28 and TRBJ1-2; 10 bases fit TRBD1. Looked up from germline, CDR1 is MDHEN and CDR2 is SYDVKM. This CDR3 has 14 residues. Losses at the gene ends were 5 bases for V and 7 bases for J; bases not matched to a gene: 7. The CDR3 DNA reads TGTGCCAGCAGTCCACGACAGGGGGCAGCTGGCTACACCTTC. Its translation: CASSPRQGAAGYTF.

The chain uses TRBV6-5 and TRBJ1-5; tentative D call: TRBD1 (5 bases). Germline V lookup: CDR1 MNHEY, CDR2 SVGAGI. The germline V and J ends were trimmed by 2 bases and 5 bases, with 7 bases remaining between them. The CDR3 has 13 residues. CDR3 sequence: CASSYDSDQPQHF. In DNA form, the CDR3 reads TGTGCCAGCAGTTACGACAGTGATCAGCCCCAGCATTTT.

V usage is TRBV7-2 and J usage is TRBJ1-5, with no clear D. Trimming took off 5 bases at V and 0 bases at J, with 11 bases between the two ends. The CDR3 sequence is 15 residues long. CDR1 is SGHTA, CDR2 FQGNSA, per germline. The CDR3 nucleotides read TGTGCCAGCAGCCCCCACTACGGTAGCAATCAGCCCCAGCATTTT. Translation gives CASSPHYGSNQPQHF.

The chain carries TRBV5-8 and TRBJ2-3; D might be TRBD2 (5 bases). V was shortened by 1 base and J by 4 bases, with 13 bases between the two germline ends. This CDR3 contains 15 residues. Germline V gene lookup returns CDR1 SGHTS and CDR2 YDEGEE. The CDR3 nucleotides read TGTGCCAGCAGCTTGATGGCAGGAGGCTCAGATACGCAGTATTTT. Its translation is CASSLMAGGSDTQYF.

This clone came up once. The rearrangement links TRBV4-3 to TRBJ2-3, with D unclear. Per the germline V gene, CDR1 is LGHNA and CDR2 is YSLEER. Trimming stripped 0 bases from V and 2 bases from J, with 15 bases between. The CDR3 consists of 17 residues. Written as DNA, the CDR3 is TGCGCCAGCAGCCAAGATTTAGGCGATCTTCCCACAGATACGCAGTATTTT. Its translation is CASSQDLGDLPTDTQYF.

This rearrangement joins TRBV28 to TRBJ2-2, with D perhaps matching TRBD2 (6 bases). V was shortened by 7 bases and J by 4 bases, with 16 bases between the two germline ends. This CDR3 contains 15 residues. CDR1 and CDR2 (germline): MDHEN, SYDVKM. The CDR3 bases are TGTGCCAGCACCCGGGAGTTTGGTGTCACCGGGGAGCTGTTTTTT. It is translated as CASTREFGVTGELFF.

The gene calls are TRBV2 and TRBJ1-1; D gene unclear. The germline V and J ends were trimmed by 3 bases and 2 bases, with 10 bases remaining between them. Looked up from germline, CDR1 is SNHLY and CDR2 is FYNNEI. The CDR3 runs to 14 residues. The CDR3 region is CASSDSTANTEAFF. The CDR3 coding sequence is TGTGCCAGCAGTGATTCTACGGCAAACACTGAAGCTTTCTTT.

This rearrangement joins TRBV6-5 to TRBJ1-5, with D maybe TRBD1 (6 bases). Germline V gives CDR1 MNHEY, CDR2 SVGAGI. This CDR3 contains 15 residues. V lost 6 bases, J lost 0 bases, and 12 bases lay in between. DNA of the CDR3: TGTGCCAGCAGCTCAACAGGGAATAGCAATCAGCCCCAGCATTTT. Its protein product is CASSSTGNSNQPQHF.